A selection of T cell receptor beta chains follows, all from one sample in a study of OX40 agonist ivuxolimab in advanced cancers. Profiled with immunoSEQ multiplex PCR; TCRdb holds only in-frame clones, not every one. The data show about 130,000 clones, 80% to 95% seen once. This material consisted of CD4+ or CD8+ T cells sorted from blood, taken in a trial of the OX40 agonist ivuxolimab. The receptors were gathered from an adult with an advanced solid tumor such as melanoma, head and neck, liver or kidney cancer. Both conserved end residues are trimmed from each CDR3. The order of the fields is J gene, V gene, CDR3 protein.

TRBJ2-7 TRBV27 ASSFRAGGYEQY
TRBJ1-1 TRBV28 ASSRTGARNTEAF
TRBJ1-2 TRBV18 ASSRQGASYGYT
TRBJ1-1 TRBV7-9 ASSWDPNTEAF
TRBJ1-4 TRBV27 ASSADRGPSMEKLF
TRBJ2-1 TRBV29-1 SVDWSSYNEQF
TRBJ2-6 TRBV7-9 ASTYPSAGAGANVLT
TRBJ1-5 TRBV28 ASVNPGQGPQPQH
TRBJ2-2 TRBV7-9 ASSPRDRATGELF
NA TRBV28 ASSVTLAGGHHYEQY
TRBJ1-6 TRBV5-1 ASSLAGQDNSPLH
TRBJ2-1 TRBV9 ASSVSVGANNEQF
TRBJ1-5 TRBV15 ATSRKGTGGQPQH
TRBJ2-1 TRBV6-4 ASSPDAGGYEQF
TRBJ2-5 TRBV11-1 ASSRSGRRETQY
TRBJ2-1 TRBV25-1 ASSELSEAGGSGNEQF
TRBJ1-6 TRBV4-3 ASSQIMGAIGNSPLH
TRBJ2-7 TRBV11-2 ASSLPLQGLSEQY
TRBJ1-5 TRBV9 ASSVLSGGYQPQH
TRBJ2-5 TRBV29-1 SISGNQETQY
TRBJ1-1 TRBV19 ASSIWINTEAF
TRBJ1-1 TRBV10-3 AISGGAGGTEAF
TRBJ1-4 TRBV7-9 ASSLAGGEKLF
TRBJ1-5 TRBV12-5 ASGLPAGQGDQPQH
TRBJ2-5 TRBV12-5 ASGSDRGLETQY
TRBJ1-5 TRBV12-5 ASGGYRIQSTAGNQPQH
TRBJ2-7 TRBV6-1 ASSEVGTGEDEQY
TRBJ1-1 TRBV5-1 ASSSPGQDMNTEAF
TRBJ2-5 TRBV4-3 ASSQETSGETQY
TRBJ1-2 TRBV6-5 ASRLLGLDGYT
TRBJ1-1 TRBV28 ASSPATTGYTEAF
TRBJ1-2 TRBV19 ASRPGDVTGDNGYT
TRBJ1-2 TRBV5-1 ASSISTGGGGYT
TRBJ1-5 TRBV29-1 SVGQADNQPQH
TRBJ2-3 TRBV6-1 ASTSVDTQY
TRBJ1-2 TRBV7-8 ASSPGTDSYGYT
TRBJ2-7 TRBV6-1 ASSAAGSYEQY
TRBJ2-5 TRBV2 ASSEAVSGRRETQY
TRBJ1-4 TRBV5-1 ASSLSPQGSEKLF
TRBJ1-6 TRBV19 ASSIEGLKNSPLH